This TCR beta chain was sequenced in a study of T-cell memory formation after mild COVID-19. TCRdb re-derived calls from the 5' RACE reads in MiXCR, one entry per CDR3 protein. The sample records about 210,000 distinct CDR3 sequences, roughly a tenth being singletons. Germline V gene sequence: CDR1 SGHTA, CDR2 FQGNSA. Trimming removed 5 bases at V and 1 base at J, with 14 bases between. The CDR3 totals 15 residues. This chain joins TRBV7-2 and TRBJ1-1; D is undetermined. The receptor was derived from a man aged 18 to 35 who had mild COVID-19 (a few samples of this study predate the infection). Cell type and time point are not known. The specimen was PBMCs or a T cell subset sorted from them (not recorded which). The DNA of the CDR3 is TGTGCCAGCAGCCGGGAGCTCGGGAGGAACACTGAAGCTTTCTTT. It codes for CASSRELGRNTEAFF.